One T cell receptor beta chain is described in this entry. Generated by immunoSEQ multiplex PCR, the TCRdb table keeps only in-frame clones and is missing some. The sample holds 120,000 or so clones; around 81% are singletons and the top ten take 3.5% to 4%. The data were obtained in a study of blood T cell repertoires in COVID-19. The sequence came from a woman aged 45-60 years with acute or convalescent COVID-19. Material for sequencing was peripheral blood.

The CDR3 bases are TGTGCCAGCAGTGCCGACAGGGCCCGAGGGAGCTACACCTTC. Translation: CASSADRARGSYTF. J is TRBJ1-2 and V is TRBV2, with 7 bases identical to TRBD1. The ends lost 4 bases at V and 9 bases at J; junction bases unmatched: 11. Germline assignment: CDR1 SNHLY and CDR2 FYNNEI. The CDR3 runs to 14 residues.